These 17 T cell receptor beta chains were sequenced from one sample in a study of T cell repertoires in cytomegalovirus infection. Their antigens remain unidentified. TCRdb used MiXCR to reprocess the reads, holding one entry per CDR3 protein. The sample yields fewer than 650,000 distinct CDR3 sequences, roughly 42% seen once. The source material was cultured PBMCs, sampled from culture after CMV antigen stimulation. Receptors were obtained from a human donor in good health (CMV status not recorded). Some clones in this sample may be carry-over from other donors' samples.

The J gene is TRBJ1-3, the V gene TRBV20-1; D is unclear. Trimming removed 0 bases at V and 0 bases at J, with 6 bases between. The CDR3 runs to 14 residues. CDR1 and CDR2 from the germline V gene are DFQATT and SNEGSKA (reference sequence). The CDR3 sequence is CSARDSLSGNTIYF. CDR3 coding DNA: TGCAGTGCTAGAGACAGCCTCTCTGGAAACACCATATATTTT.

The chain has TRBV7-9 and TRBJ1-2; D is perhaps TRBD1 (5 bases). The CDR3 has 13 amino acids. V gave up 5 bases and J gave up 8 bases, with 15 bases separating them. Germline values: CDR1 SEHNR, CDR2 FQNEAQ (reference sequence). The CDR3 protein is CASSKQDHGGYTF. The DNA for the CDR3 is TGTGCCAGCAGCAAACAGGACCATGGGGGCTACACCTTC.

This clonotype has ten or more counts. V gene TRBV7-2 combines with J gene TRBJ2-3; unclear D gene. V was clipped by 5 bases and J by 2 bases, with 20 bases between them. Germline lookup yields CDR1 SGHTA and CDR2 FQGNSA. The CDR3 is 17 residues long. CDR3 nucleotides: TGTGCCAGCAGCCTCAAACGCCTGGTCTACAACACAGATACGCAGTATTTT. It encodes CASSLKRLVYNTDTQYF.

This clonotype was observed a handful of times. The chain combines TRBV7-9 with TRBJ2-2, with unresolved D. V was pared by 3 bases and J by 0 bases, with 8 bases between. The CDR3 is 15 amino acids. CDR1 and CDR2 (germline): SEHNR, FQNEAQ (reference sequence). DNA of the CDR3: TGTGCCAGCAGCTTCGGCGCGCCGAACACCGGGGAGCTGTTTTTT. Residues: CASSFGAPNTGELFF.

This clonotype has only a few counts. The V gene is TRBV2, the J gene TRBJ2-3, with 11 bases identical to TRBD2. With 7 bases clipped from V and 1 base from J, the junction kept 4 bases outside the gene matches. The CDR3 has 15 amino acids. The germline gives CDR1 SNHLY, CDR2 FYNNEI. Written as DNA, the CDR3 is TGTGCCAGCACACAGACTAGCGGGGGCACAGATACGCAGTATTTT. Its translation is CASTQTSGGTDTQYF. The variable domain in full, with the rest retrieved from reference TRBV2 and TRBJ2-3, is EPEVTQTPSHQVTQMGQEVILRCVPISNHLYFYWYRQILGQKVEFLVSFYNNEISEKSEIFDDQFSVERPDGSNFTLKIRSTKLEDSAMYFCASTQTSGGTDTQYFGPGTRLTVL.

This clonotype was seen a few times. The CDR3 coding sequence is TGTGCCAGCAGTTTAACTTACCGGTATCAGCCCCAGCATTTT. This gives the protein CASSLTYRYQPQHF. The V and J genes are TRBV27 and TRBJ1-5, with D unclear. CDR3 length equals 14 residues. V shed 2 bases and J shed 5 bases, with 10 bases lying between them. Germline-derived CDR1 and CDR2 are MNHEY and SMNVEV (reference sequence).

This clonotype was detected only a few times. The chain joins TRBV4-1 to TRBJ2-7, with TRBD1 matching over 11 bases. The J segment lost 5 bases and the V segment lost 3 bases, leaving 6 bases of the junction unmatched. The CDR3 is made up of 15 amino acids. CDR1 is MGHRA, CDR2 YSYEKL, per germline. Here the CDR3 DNA reads TGCGCCAGCAGCCAGTCCGGGACAGGGGGAGACGAGCAGTACTTC. Protein sequence: CASSQSGTGGDEQYF.

The chain employs TRBV6-5 and TRBJ2-1, with 13 positions matching TRBD2. J lost 1 base, V lost 6 bases, and 9 bases had no gene match. Germline-derived CDR1 and CDR2 are MNHEY and SVGAGI. The CDR3 is made up of 18 amino acids. CDR3 in amino acids: CASRHTSGRDLSYNEQFF. Here the CDR3 DNA reads TGTGCCAGCAGACACACTAGCGGGAGGGACCTTTCCTACAATGAGCAGTTCTTC.

This chain connects TRBV4-1 to TRBJ2-2; D remains unclear. The V gene lost 4 bases and the J gene lost 6 bases, with 12 bases spanning the gap. The germline V gene has CDR1 MGHRA and CDR2 YSYEKL. This CDR3 comprises 14 residues. The CDR3 is CASSLTTDPGELFF. The CDR3 nucleotides read TGCGCCAGCAGCCTGACAACGGACCCCGGGGAGCTGTTTTTT.

In its sample, this clonotype was seen a few times. The chain employs TRBV7-2 and TRBJ1-1; D not resolved. The germline V and J ends were trimmed by 5 bases and 6 bases, with 10 bases remaining between them. This CDR3 is built from 12 residues. CDR1 and CDR2 (germline): SGHTA, FQGNSA. CDR3 loop: CASSRLRSEAFF. For the CDR3, the DNA is TGTGCCAGCAGCCGCCTCCGGTCTGAAGCTTTCTTT.

The chain joins TRBV29-1 to TRBJ1-1; D is possibly TRBD1 (5 bases). CDR3 length: 12 residues. CDR1 is SQVTM, CDR2 ANQGSEA, per germline. Trimming left V 5 bases short and J 8 bases short, with 15 bases between. The CDR3 spells CSVTGPAYEAFF. In DNA form, the CDR3 reads TGCAGCGTTACGGGACCCGCCTACGAAGCTTTCTTT. Drawing the rest from reference TRBV29-1 and TRBJ1-1, the complete variable domain is SAVISQKPSRDICQRGTSLTIQCQVDSQVTMMFWYRQQPGQSLTLIATANQGSEATYESGFVIDKFPISRPNLTFSTLTVSNMSPEDSSIYLCSVTGPAYEAFFGQGTRLTVV.

This clonotype was found many times. The V gene is TRBV7-2, the J gene TRBJ1-5, with D tentatively TRBD1 (6 bases). This CDR3 has 15 residues. The V gene's germline CDR1 is SGHTA and CDR2 FQGNSA. V lost 1 base, J lost 3 bases, and 10 bases lay in between. CDR3 in DNA: TGTGCCAGCAGCTTAGTTGGGGGCATCAATCAGCCCCAGCATTTT. It translates to CASSLVGGINQPQHF. Filled out from reference TRBV7-2 and TRBJ1-5, the complete variable domain reads GAGVSQSPSNKVTEKGKDVELRCDPISGHTALYWYRQSLGQGLEFLIYFQGNSAPDKSGLPSDRFSAERTGGSVSTLTIQRTQQEDSAVYLCASSLVGGINQPQHFGDGTRLSIL.

The rearrangement links TRBV6-1 to TRBJ2-2, with 9 bases fitting TRBD1. The CDR3 spans 17 residues. The ends lost 6 bases at V and 1 base at J; junction bases unmatched: 9. CDR1 MNHNS and CDR2 SASEGT come from the germline V gene. CDR3 protein: CASRSPHRGRNTGELFF. The DNA for the CDR3 is TGTGCCAGCAGATCCCCCCACAGGGGGCGGAACACCGGGGAGCTGTTTTTT.

Regarding this clonotype: With a much larger clone just one base away, this may be a read error. This rearrangement joins TRBV6-2 or TRBV6-3 to TRBJ2-5; tentative D call: TRBD1 (6 bases). CDR1 and CDR2 (germline): MNHEY, SVGEGT. The CDR3 runs to 12 residues. The V and J ends lost 4 bases and 5 bases respectively, with 8 bases between them. CDR3 in amino acids: CASSWTEETQYF. CDR3 coding DNA: TGTGCCAGCAGTTGGACAGAGGAGACCCAGTACTTC.

The CDR3 spells CASKARGGSTDTQYF. In DNA, the CDR3 is TGTGCCAGTAAAGCGCGTGGGGGGAGCACAGATACGCAGTATTTT. V and J are TRBV19 and TRBJ2-3; D perhaps matches TRBD2 (6 bases). V was cut by 7 bases and J by 0 bases, with 14 bases left in between. Looked up from germline, CDR1 is LNHDA and CDR2 is SQIVND (reference sequence). There are 15 residues in the CDR3.

The chain recombines TRBV7-2 with TRBJ2-2; no firm D call. Germline V CDR1 and CDR2: SGHTA, FQGNSA. The CDR3 runs to 16 residues. The V end lost 5 bases, the J end lost 1 base, and 14 bases lay between the germline ends. The CDR3 loop is CASSSQGARNTGELFF. The CDR3 DNA sequence: TGTGCCAGCAGCAGTCAAGGCGCGAGGAACACCGGGGAGCTGTTTTTT.

A note on this clonotype: Relative to the germline gene, one junction end is altered; a read error may explain this. The chain joins TRBV12-3 or TRBV12-4 to TRBJ1-6; possible D gene TRBD1, 6 bases. This CDR3 comprises 14 residues. CDR3 protein: CASTLGGLLSPPHF. DNA for the CDR3: TGTGCCAGCACTTTGGGGGGGCTATTGTCACCCCCCCACTTT.